The rows below give T cell receptor beta chains drawn from one sample of a study of blood T cell repertoires in COVID-19. TCRdb's copy holds only in-frame clones and misses some; the assay was immunoSEQ multiplex PCR. The sample holds some 300,000 clones, roughly nine tenths seen once. Material: PBMCs or T cells enriched from blood (not recorded which). These receptors were taken from a woman in her forties or fifties who had been exposed to COVID-19. The conserved cysteine and the conserved F or W are not part of the CDR3 here.

11,TRBJ2-7,TRBV7-8,ASSLGYQGQGY
14,TRBJ2-3,TRBV5-1,ASSLVVTGWTDTQY
13,TRBJ2-1,TRBV6-4,ASSGTSGGYNEQF
13,TRBJ2-5,TRBV15,ATSRIDRDQETQY
13,TRBJ2-7,TRBV4-1,ASSLVVGRGNEQY
11,TRBJ2-5,TRBV5-1,ASSGGLDETQY
10,TRBJ2-5,TRBV29-1,SFGQGVETQY
14,TRBJ1-5,TRBV5-6,ASSSRGDRENQPQH
14,TRBJ2-3,TRBV5-1,ASSPNTGTSADTQY
15,TRBJ1-2,TRBV27,ASRPPRTPGGHYGYT
14,TRBJ1-2,TRBV18,ASSPLGTGARDGYT
11,TRBJ2-7,TRBV30,AWSVLEGYEQY
14,TRBJ2-3,TRBV6-5,ASSYSSRGLGDTQY
14,TRBJ2-7,TRBV4-1,ASSPDRGSGGYEQY
12,TRBJ1-2,TRBV5-1,ASSTGQVPYGYT
12,TRBJ1-1,TRBV5-5,ASSQTDMNTEAF
14,TRBJ1-5,TRBV2,ASSDDSGESNQPQH
13,TRBJ1-3,TRBV28,ASSSFGTASNTIY
13,TRBJ2-7,TRBV5-4,ASSFSGQGVYEQY
12,TRBJ2-3,TRBV2,ASSVTGSTDTQY
11,TRBJ1-5,TRBV7-9,ASSPGGAQPQH
13,TRBJ1-6,TRBV6-1,ASSEALSADSPLH
15,TRBJ2-7,TRBV27,ASSLILGQGYIHEQY
14,TRBJ1-4,TRBV15,ATSRAGTGGLEKLF
9,TRBJ2-1,TRBV5-1,ASSELDEQF
13,TRBJ2-5,TRBV4-2,ASSQDSAGRETQY
13,TRBJ1-1,TRBV6-5,ASQITGATNTEAF
13,TRBJ2-7,TRBV15,ATSRDKGLIYEQY
12,TRBJ2-7,TRBV4-2,ASSPWTGSYEQY
13,TRBJ2-2,TRBV2,ASCSAGGDTGELF
11,TRBJ1-6,TRBV11-2,ASSLSGNSPLH
14,TRBJ1-2,TRBV12-2,ASRSRRGTGDYGYT
15,TRBJ1-1,TRBV4-2,ASSQASIGGKNTEAF